This T cell receptor (beta chain) is drawn from a study of blood T cell repertoires in COVID-19. Study at large: Material from acute and convalescent COVID-19 was sourced from the United States, Italy and Spain. Sample material is recorded as cDNA or gDNA derived from T cells, B-cell-depleted T cells, or PBMCs.

Recovered participants had two consecutive negative NP/OP PCR tests, healthcare professional clearance, or symptom resolution. Original processing notes: Amplification of reference gene primers was used by the study to estimate nucleated cell counts. Measured with immunoSEQ multiplex PCR; TCRdb has only the in-frame clones, and not every one. V and J calls and clone size are copied from that table; D and trimming were computed from the DNA. The sample holds 250,000 to 300,000 clones, around 86% seen once. The CDR3 runs to 14 residues. Looked up from germline, CDR1 is SGHVS and CDR2 is FNYEAQ. Trimming shortened V by 2 bases and J by 7 bases, and 9 bases separated the two germline ends.

The chain combines TRBV7-6 with TRBJ1-6; tentative D call: TRBD1 (5 bases). Source material: PBMCs or T cells enriched from blood (not recorded which). The TCR comes from a woman aged 40 to 50 who had recovered from COVID-19. For the CDR3, the DNA is TGTGCCAGCAGCTTAACTGGGGCCAATTCACCCCTCCACTTT. Its protein product is CASSLTGANSPLHF.